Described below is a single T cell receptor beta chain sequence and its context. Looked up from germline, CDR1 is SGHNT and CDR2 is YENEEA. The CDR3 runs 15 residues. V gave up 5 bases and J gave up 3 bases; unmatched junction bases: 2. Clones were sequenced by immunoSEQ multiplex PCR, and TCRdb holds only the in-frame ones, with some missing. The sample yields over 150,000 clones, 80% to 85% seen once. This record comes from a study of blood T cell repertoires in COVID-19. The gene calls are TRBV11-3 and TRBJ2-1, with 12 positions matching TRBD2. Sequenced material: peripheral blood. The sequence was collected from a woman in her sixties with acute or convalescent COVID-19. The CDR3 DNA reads TGTGCCAGCAGCGAACTAGCGGGGGGCTACAATGAGCAGTTCTTC. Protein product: CASSELAGGYNEQFF.